This TCR beta chain appears in the sequencing data of a study of long-term antiretroviral therapy in people with HIV. Study results and limitations: Diversity went up after ART and still fell short of transplant donor controls.

There are 14 residues in the CDR3. V lost 6 bases to trimming and J lost 5 bases; unmatched junction nucleotides: 9. The germline gives CDR1 MNHEY, CDR2 SMNVEV (reference sequence). For this clone: Its antigen is not known.

The run of the v3.0 immunoSEQ assay was at survey level. TCRdb's table, derived via immunoSEQ multiplex PCR, lists solely in-frame clones and lacks some. The sample holds roughly 7,800 clones, roughly four fifths seen once. The sequences come from unsorted PBMCs, collected 0.1 years after starting antiretroviral therapy. The chain carries TRBV27 and TRBJ2-7; TRBD2 agrees at 8 bases. This sequence originates from a man between 35 and 55 years old with HIV. The CDR3 DNA is TGTGCCAGCAGCCTCGGGGGGGCGCAAAACGAGCAGTACTTC. This translates into CASSLGGAQNEQYF.